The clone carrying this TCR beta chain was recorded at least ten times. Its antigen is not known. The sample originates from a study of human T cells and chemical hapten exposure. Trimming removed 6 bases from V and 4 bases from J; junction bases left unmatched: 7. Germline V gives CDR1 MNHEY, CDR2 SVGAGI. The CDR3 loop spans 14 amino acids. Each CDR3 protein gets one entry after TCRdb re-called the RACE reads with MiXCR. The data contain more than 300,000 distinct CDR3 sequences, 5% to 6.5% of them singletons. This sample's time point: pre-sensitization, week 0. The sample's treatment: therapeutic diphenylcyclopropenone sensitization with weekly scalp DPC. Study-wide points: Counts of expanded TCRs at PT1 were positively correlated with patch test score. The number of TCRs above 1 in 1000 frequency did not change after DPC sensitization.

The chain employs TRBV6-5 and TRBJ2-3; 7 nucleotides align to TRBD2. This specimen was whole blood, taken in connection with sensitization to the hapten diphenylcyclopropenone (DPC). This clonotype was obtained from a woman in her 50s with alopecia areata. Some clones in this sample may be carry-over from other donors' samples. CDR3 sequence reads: CASRIAGVADTQYF. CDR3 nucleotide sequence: TGTGCCAGCAGAATTGCGGGAGTAGCAGATACGCAGTATTTT.